This paragraph covers one T cell receptor beta chain sequence. This clonotype was observed a few times. Its recognized antigen is unknown. Per-base quality was not reported, and no clone a single base away is much larger than it. A case-control design nested within a healthcare worker cohort in London, UK, was used, with weekly nasopharyngeal swab PCR tests and blood sampling performed. Healthcare workers were enrolled in the week of the UK lockdown, from 23 to 31 March 2020, and were followed every week for up to roughly 16 weeks. The data were obtained in a study of early T cells in non-severe SARS-CoV-2 infection (dated by TCRdb to the early 2020s). About the investigation overall: TCR sequencing used bulk RNA from unsorted whole blood, so alpha and beta chains could not be paired. General study outcomes and caveats: VDJdb matching was skewed toward anti-spike CD8 responses and likely underestimated virus-specific expansions by missing private and CD4 specificities.

Via the germline V gene, CDR1 is SQVTM and CDR2 ANQGSEA. V sheds 3 bases and J sheds 1 base, leaving 10 bases between their ends. The CDR3 starts with the cysteine, ends with the phenylalanine, and has 13 residues. The read is trimmed to its CDR3 DNA, 39 bases read in frame from base 1. Library method: 5' RACE. This sample was sequenced with a NextSeq 500. To correct for sequencing error and PCR bias, the TCR library protocol tagged individual cDNA molecules with unique molecular identifiers. Sequencing covered both TCR alpha and beta chains, and within each sample the abundances of alpha and beta sequences were tightly co-correlated. Regarding the original processing steps: Decombinator V4 was used to perform V gene, J gene and CDR3 annotation of TCR sequences. Expanded TCRs were defined as changing significantly between any two time points under a Poisson model with p below 0.0001. TCR abundances were normalised to the total number of TCRs sequenced per sample and were expressed as counts per million. MAIT TCRs were defined by TRAV1-2 paired with TRAJ12, TRAJ20 or TRAJ33, and iNKT TCRs by TRAV10 paired with TRAJ18. VDJdb, accessed on 1 November 2021, was searched for TCRs annotated for CMV, EBV and SARS-CoV-2, and TCRs annotated for more than one antigen were excluded. Clones were called with MiXCR by TCRdb after fastp trimmed the public reads at Q25, and only in-frame beta chains were retained. Merged by CDR3 protein, the rows form single entries marked with the most common genes and DNA. In this record, the V and J calls reflect TCRdb's handling and not the investigators' own analysis. This sample holds under 30,000 distinct CDR3 sequences; 4.5% were observed only once. Around 6.3% of the sample lies in the top ten.

The source is an adult who was a healthcare worker with PCR-confirmed SARS-CoV-2 infection or an uninfected control (not recorded which). The sequence joins TRBV29-1 to TRBJ2-7; the D gene is not confidently resolved. Sequenced input: whole blood. The DNA sequence is as follows: TGCAGCGTTGACGTAGGTGATTCCTACGAGCAGTACTTC. Protein translation: CSVDVGDSYEQYF.